What follows are 3 T cell receptor beta chains derived from one specimen sequenced in a study of radiotherapy plus CTLA-4 blockade in lung cancer. Some clones are missing from TCRdb's copy, which holds only in-frame ones; the method was immunoSEQ multiplex PCR. This sample yields more than 90,000 clones, of which around nine tenths are seen a single time; 4.5% to 5% belongs to the top ten. Material: peripheral blood, obtained from a patient treated with radiotherapy plus ipilimumab. These receptors were obtained from a human donor with non-small cell lung cancer that progressed on radiotherapy plus ipilimumab.

This clone has just one count. J is TRBJ2-3 and V is TRBV29-1, with 7 bases identical to TRBD2. The CDR3 consists of 15 residues. V lost 4 bases, J lost 4 bases, and 11 bases stayed unmatched. Germline CDR1 and CDR2: SQVTM and ANQGSEA. As DNA, the CDR3 is TGCAGCGTTGGGGGTTCTGGGGGAGGGGCAGATACGCAGTATTTT. Protein: CSVGGSGGGADTQYF.

The V and J genes are TRBV21-1 and TRBJ2-7; the table's D gene call, TRBD2, was not cross checked with the DNA. TRBV21-1 corresponds to a pseudogene. The CDR3 is 13 amino acids. The CDR3 DNA reads as TGTGCCAGCAGCTCCCCACAAGACTCCCAGTGCTATTTC. Encoded protein: CASSSPQDSQCYF.

The J gene is TRBJ1-1, the V gene TRBV7-8; unclear D gene. The length of the CDR3 is 14 residues. CDR1 SGHVS and CDR2 FQNEAQ come from the germline V gene. V dropped 4 bases and J dropped 3 bases, with 12 bases sitting between them. In DNA, the CDR3 is TGTGCCAGCAGCTCCCGGGTTTTTGACACTGAAGCTTTCTTT. It yields the protein CASSSRVFDTEAFF.